The present T cell receptor beta chain was sequenced within a study of graft-versus-host responses after intestinal transplantation. A word on this clone: Its matching antigen is unknown.

The assay was immunoSEQ multiplex PCR, and TCRdb's table has in-frame clones only and misses some. The repertoire has 85,000 to 100,000 clones, roughly 90% of them found once; the top ten carry approximately 0.07%. The V end lost 3 bases, the J end lost 3 bases, and 8 bases lay between the germline ends. The CDR3 is made up of 13 amino acids. CDR1 and CDR2 (germline): MDHEN, SYDVKM. The J gene is TRBJ1-1, the V gene TRBV28, with D unclear. The sequencing used unstimulated CD8+ T cells sorted from spleen or lymph node cells, collected before transplant. The clonotype was recovered from a human donor who was the organ donor for an intestinal transplant. The CDR3 DNA reads as TGTGCCAGCAGTTTCGTGGAGGACACTGAAGCTTTCTTT. Its protein is CASSFVEDTEAFF.